These 15 T cell receptor beta chains were sequenced from one sample in a study of blood T cell repertoires in COVID-19. Produced via immunoSEQ multiplex PCR; TCRdb's table is partial and in-frame only. The sample includes roughly 190,000 clones, less than 90% of them seen just once. What was sequenced was peripheral blood. The receptors were sampled from a woman in her fifties or sixties with COVID-19, enrolled during active disease.

This clone was detected only a few times. V gene TRBV11-1 combines with J gene TRBJ2-7; 8 nucleotides agree with TRBD1. Looked up from germline, CDR1 is SGHAT and CDR2 is FQDESV (reference sequence). The CDR3 spans 16 residues. V shed 5 bases and J 1 base; nucleotides not matched to a gene: 10. CDR3 bases: TGTGCCAGCAGCCCACTGACAGGGGCCCCTTCCTACGAGCAGTACTTC. It encodes CASSPLTGAPSYEQYF.

The chain uses TRBV18 and TRBJ2-7; 9 bases map to TRBD2. From germline, CDR1 is KGHSH and CDR2 LQKENI. The CDR3 totals 15 residues. The J segment lost 3 bases and the V segment lost 3 bases, leaving 6 bases of the junction unmatched. CDR3 residues: CASSPSGTSIYEQYF. In DNA form, the CDR3 reads TGTGCCAGCTCACCTTCCGGGACTAGCATCTACGAGCAGTACTTC.

The V call is TRBV30, the J call TRBJ1-1, with D perhaps TRBD1 (5 bases). Germline CDR1 is GTSNPN and CDR2 is SVGIG (reference sequence). The V and J ends lost 0 bases and 1 base respectively, with 12 bases between them. The CDR3 is 15 amino acids. CDR3 DNA sequence: TGTGCCTGGAGTGTAGGATCAGGGTGGAACACTGAAGCTTTCTTT. Its protein product is CAWSVGSGWNTEAFF.

The chain carries TRBV4-1 and TRBJ2-5, with a possible D match to TRBD2 (6 bases). The V and J ends lost 2 bases and 3 bases respectively, with 16 bases between them. The CDR3 is 16 residues long. Germline V gene lookup returns CDR1 MGHRA and CDR2 YSYEKL. The chain's CDR3 is CASSQPTGLSKETQYF. The CDR3 DNA follows: TGCGCCAGCAGCCAACCGACGGGACTGAGTAAAGAGACCCAGTACTTC.

The gene calls are TRBV21-1 and TRBJ1-3. TRBV21-1 is a recognized pseudogene. CDR3 size: 15 residues. CDR3 nucleotide sequence: TGTGCCAGCCCTAAGAAGGACTCCTCTGGAAACACCATATATTTT. Amino acid sequence: CASPKKDSSGNTIYF.

The chain is built from TRBV6-4 and TRBJ1-4; 10 nucleotides match TRBD1. This CDR3 has 18 residues. CDR1 is MRHNA and CDR2 is SNTAGT in the germline V gene. V lost 7 bases and J lost 5; bases outside the gene matches: 16. Here the CDR3 reads CASNTFRDRGLLNEKLFF. The CDR3 DNA reads as TGTGCCAGCAACACCTTCCGGGACAGGGGTCTTCTGAATGAAAAACTGTTTTTT.

This clone showed up just a few times. This chain's CDR3 is CASRTAGLAGEQYF. CDR3 coding DNA: TGTGCCAGCAGGACGGCGGGCCTAGCGGGCGAGCAGTACTTC. The chain recombines TRBV7-2 with TRBJ2-7; 8 bases fit TRBD2. Losses at the gene ends were 6 bases for V and 6 bases for J; bases not matched to a gene: 10. The CDR3 runs 14 residues. Germline V gene data show CDR1 as SGHTA and CDR2 as FQGNSA.

The chain couples TRBV5-4 to TRBJ2-1; a possible D gene is TRBD1 (6 bases). CDR3 length: 16 amino acids. Deletions cut 4 bases from V and 5 bases from J, with 19 bases between. Germline V gene sequence: CDR1 SGHNT, CDR2 YYREEE (reference sequence). The CDR3 region has the DNA TGTGCCAGCAGCGACGTACAGGGAATACGGAACAATGAGCAGTTCTTC. It specifies CASSDVQGIRNNEQFF.

This chain links TRBV18 with TRBJ1-1; 7 bases agree with TRBD1. Germline CDR1 reads KGHSH; CDR2 reads LQKENI. The CDR3 spans 16 residues. V shed 4 bases and J 1 base; nucleotides not matched to a gene: 9. The CDR3 DNA follows: TGTGCCAGCTCACAAATACCGGGACAGACGAACACTGAAGCTTTCTTT. Its translation: CASSQIPGQTNTEAFF.

V usage is TRBV12-3 or TRBV12-4 and J usage is TRBJ2-7; no reliable D call. The CDR3 spans 12 residues. V was cut by 0 bases and J by 4 bases, with 4 bases left in between. Here the CDR3 reads CASSLAAYEQYF. CDR3 bases: TGTGCCAGCAGTTTAGCAGCGTACGAGCAGTACTTC.

The chain uses TRBV9 and TRBJ2-2, with 8 bases identical to TRBD2. The germline gives CDR1 SGDLS, CDR2 YYNGEE. CDR3 length equals 12 residues. With V trimmed by 9 bases and J by 6 bases, 4 bases remained unmatched. The CDR3 region has the DNA TGTGCCACCGGAGCGGGAGCCGGGGAGCTGTTTTTT. Its protein is CATGAGAGELFF.

This clone was seen more than once but under ten times. The chain joins TRBV19 to TRBJ2-7, with TRBD1 identical over 7 bases. The V gene end was trimmed by 4 bases and the J gene end by 7 bases; junction bases not matched to a gene: 10. This CDR3 spans 14 amino acids. Germline assignment: CDR1 LNHDA and CDR2 SQIVND (reference sequence). CDR3 nucleotides: TGTGCCAGTAGTAGGGACAGACCCTCGGGGGAGCAGTACTTC. As protein: CASSRDRPSGEQYF.

CDR3 residues: CAISESGRGHTF. The CDR3, as DNA: TGTGCCATCAGTGAGTCTGGCAGGGGTCACACCTTC. The V and J genes are TRBV10-3 and TRBJ1-2, with D possibly being TRBD1 (6 bases). Trimming removed 0 bases from V and 12 bases from J, with 11 bases in between. In germline, CDR1 is ENHRY, CDR2 SYGVKD. This CDR3 spans 12 amino acids.

This clone showed up just a few times. The V gene is TRBV5-6, the J gene TRBJ1-2, with D maybe TRBD1 (6 bases). This CDR3 contains 14 residues. Trimming shortened V by 2 bases and J by 3 bases, and 11 bases separated the two germline ends. CDR1 and CDR2 from the germline V gene are SGHDT and YYEEEE. The CDR3 nucleotides are TGTGCCAGCAGCTTCCGGACAGTCTACTATGGCTACACCTTC. It translates to CASSFRTVYYGYTF. Based on the CDR3 plus reference TRBV5-6 and TRBJ1-2, the full variable domain is DAGVTQSPTHLIKTRGQQVTLRCSPKSGHDTVSWYQQALGQGPQFIFQYYEEEERQRGNFPDRFSGHQFPNYSSELNVNALLLGDSALYLCASSFRTVYYGYTFGSGTRLTVV.

This clone was seen more than once but under ten times. This chain connects TRBV6-5 to TRBJ1-1; no clear D. The CDR3 is 13 amino acids. V shed 7 bases and J shed 2 bases, with 11 bases lying between them. Germline CDR1 MNHEY, CDR2 SVGAGI. The CDR3 here is CASTRTANTEAFF. The DNA for the CDR3 is TGTGCCAGCACCAGGACTGCTAACACTGAAGCTTTCTTT.